Here is one TCR beta chain with its context. The data were obtained in a study of blood T cell repertoires in COVID-19. Study-wide background: From T cells, B-cell-depleted T cells, or PBMCs came the material, which was cDNA or gDNA.

Trimming pared 6 bases from V and 2 bases from J, leaving 14 bases between. Germline values: CDR1 MDHEN, CDR2 SYDVKM. CDR3 length equals 15 residues. The repertoire was sequenced with immunoSEQ multiplex PCR; TCRdb's copy has only in-frame clones and lacks some. Of approximately 450,000 clones listed, nearly 90% are singletons. Enrollees, about 18 to 95 years old, lived in about two dozen US areas. The chain employs TRBV28 and TRBJ1-3, with D maybe TRBD1 (5 bases). The sample was PBMCs or T cells enriched from blood (not recorded which). The origin of this receptor is a woman under 30 with acute COVID-19. The chain's CDR3 is CASSWGGVTGNTIYF. CDR3 DNA sequence: TGTGCCAGCAGCTGGGGAGGGGTTACTGGAAACACCATATATTTT.